This T cell receptor beta chain comes out of a study of molecular identifiers for immune sequencing clone quantification. General study findings and limits: Effector cells kept over 98% of their molecules in clones above 20 RNA copies, while naive cells kept under 1% there. Sizes of clones that are highly expanded could be underestimated (if identical TCR molecules share a barcode).

Researchers sorted naive CD8 T cells as cells that were CD8+CD4-CCR7+CD45RA+. The CDR3 totals 14 residues. Trimming pared 3 bases from V and 7 bases from J, leaving 12 bases between. The germline CDR1 and CDR2 sequences are LGHDT and YNNKEL (reference sequence). Each CDR3 protein is one row after TCRdb ran MiXCR on the PCR reads. The sample shows 490,000 or so distinct CDR3 sequences, around 25% of them seen only once. This clonotype appeared many times. Its target is not known. The sequence was collected from a human donor in good health. Some libraries in this study had Jurkat cell RNA spiked in. The chain combines TRBV3-1 with TRBJ2-2, with D perhaps matching TRBD2 (5 bases). Sequenced material: naive CD8+ T cells from blood, with Jurkat cell RNA spiked in. As to subset: FACS-sorted CD8+CD4-CCR7+CD45RA+ naive T cells. CDR3 protein: CASSQAGDIGELFF. CDR3 nucleotides: TGTGCCAGCAGCCAGGCCGGGGATATCGGGGAGCTGTTTTTT. The full variable domain, rest sourced from reference TRBV3-1 and TRBJ2-2, is DTAVSQTPKYLVTQMGNDKSIKCEQNLGHDTMYWYKQDSKKFLKIMFSYNNKELIINETVPNRFSPKSPDKAHLNLHINSLELGDSAVYFCASSQAGDIGELFFGEGSRLTVL.